Below, 30 T cell receptor beta chains from the same sample are listed, as sequenced in a study of blood T cell repertoires in COVID-19. Measured with immunoSEQ multiplex PCR; TCRdb has only the in-frame clones, and not every one. The data hold 390,000 or so clones, with around 89% observed a single time. The material sequenced was peripheral blood. The origin of the receptors is a young man with active or convalescent COVID-19.

This chain links TRBV6-5 with TRBJ1-3; D not resolved. The CDR3 runs to 15 residues. The germline gives CDR1 MNHEY, CDR2 SVGAGI. Trimming shortened V by 2 bases and J by 0 bases, and 8 bases separated the two germline ends. The CDR3 DNA reads as TGTGCCAGCAGTTACGGCAGAACCTCTGGAAACACCATATATTTT. It codes for CASSYGRTSGNTIYF.

The rearrangement uses TRBV19 and TRBJ1-4; weak D call: TRBD1 (5 bases). V lost 5 bases, J lost 7 bases, and 20 bases lay in between. The CDR3 is made up of 16 amino acids. The germline V gene encodes CDR1 LNHDA and CDR2 SQIVND (reference sequence). The CDR3 DNA reads TGTGCCAGTAGTTTAGGAGTCGCGGCAGGGCGTGAAAAACTGTTTTTT. Protein sequence: CASSLGVAAGREKLFF. Full variable domain (rest looked up from reference TRBV19 and TRBJ1-4): DGGITQSPKYLFRKEGQNVTLSCEQNLNHDAMYWYRQDPGQGLRLIYYSQIVNDFQKGDIAEGYSVSREKKESFPLTVTSAQKNPTAFYLCASSLGVAAGREKLFFGSGTQLSVL.

The V gene is TRBV11-3, the J gene TRBJ2-2; unclear D gene. This CDR3 has 13 residues. Germline CDR1 and CDR2: SGHNT and YENEEA. Deletions cut 3 bases from V and 6 bases from J, with 8 bases between. The CDR3 DNA reads TGTGCCAGCAGCTTCGTATCGGCCGGGGAGCTGTTTTTT. This gives the protein CASSFVSAGELFF.

V usage is TRBV15 and J usage is TRBJ1-3, with 11 bases that match TRBD1. From germline, CDR1 is LNHNV and CDR2 YYDKDF (reference sequence). V lost 0 bases, J lost 9 bases, and 4 bases stayed unmatched. The CDR3 contains 15 residues. The CDR3 DNA sequence: TGTGCCACCAGCAGAGATGGGACAGGGGGACCCACCATATATTTT. Protein product: CATSRDGTGGPTIYF.

The rearrangement uses TRBV2 and TRBJ1-6; D unresolved. The V gene's germline CDR1 is SNHLY and CDR2 FYNNEI. V dropped 7 bases and J dropped 5 bases, with 6 bases sitting between them. The CDR3 is 12 amino acids. This CDR3 is CASKQNNSPLHF. The CDR3 DNA reads TGTGCCAGCAAACAGAATAATTCACCCCTCCACTTT.

The chain combines TRBV9 with TRBJ2-2; TRBD2 agrees at 12 bases. V lost 0 bases and J lost 4; bases outside the gene matches: 7. Germline CDR1 SGDLS, CDR2 YYNGEE. This CDR3 has 18 residues. CDR3 protein: CASSVGSSGGAGTGELFF. DNA for the CDR3: TGTGCCAGCAGCGTAGGTTCTAGCGGGGGGGCAGGCACCGGGGAGCTGTTTTTT.

The CDR3 spells CATGTGGYYEQYF. DNA of the CDR3: TGTGCCACCGGGACAGGGGGATACTACGAGCAGTACTTC. The gene calls are TRBV10-3 and TRBJ2-7; 11 nucleotides line up with TRBD1. This CDR3 region has 13 residues. Germline CDR1 reads ENHRY; CDR2 reads SYGVKD. The trim removed 10 bases at V and 3 bases at J, leaving 5 bases unmatched.

The chain is built from TRBV24-1 and TRBJ2-3, with D maybe TRBD2 (5 bases). V lost 4 bases, J lost 5 bases, and 18 bases lay in between. The CDR3 has 16 residues. Germline loops: CDR1 KGHDR, CDR2 SFDVKD. The CDR3 coding sequence is TGTGCCACCAGTGAGAAACGCCCGGGGAAAAGAGATACGCAGTATTTT. Translation: CATSEKRPGKRDTQYF.

The chain has TRBV9 and TRBJ1-5; 8 bases align to TRBD1. The germline V gene encodes CDR1 SGDLS and CDR2 YYNGEE. V shed 4 bases and J 4 bases; nucleotides not matched to a gene: 4. This CDR3 has 14 residues. The DNA for the CDR3 is TGTGCCAGCAGCCGGACAGGGTTAAATCAGCCCCAGCATTTT. Its translation is CASSRTGLNQPQHF.

The rearrangement uses TRBV5-8 and TRBJ2-1; D is unclear. The CDR3 extends over 14 amino acids. Trimming took off 4 bases at V and 7 bases at J, with 15 bases between the two ends. Per germline, CDR1 SGHTS and CDR2 YDEGEE. The CDR3 nucleotides read TGTGCCAGCAGCCTCCGGGTCTTTGGGAATGAGCAGTTCTTC. This gives the protein CASSLRVFGNEQFF.

The CDR3 DNA reads TGTGCCAGCAGCTCTTATTCAGGTCAGCCCCAGCATTTT. Translating it yields CASSSYSGQPQHF. The J gene is TRBJ1-5, the V gene TRBV7-3, with D unclear. The CDR3 sequence is 13 residues long. Germline V gene data show CDR1 as SGHTA and CDR2 as FQGTGA. Trimming removed 4 bases from V and 6 bases from J, with 10 bases in between.

The chain joins TRBV4-1 to TRBJ1-1, with D possibly being TRBD1 (6 bases). This CDR3 has 16 residues. Per the germline V gene, CDR1 is MGHRA and CDR2 is YSYEKL. Trimming left V 3 bases short and J 5 bases short, with 19 bases between. The CDR3 here is CASSHLQGVLGTEAFF. Here the CDR3 DNA reads TGCGCCAGCAGCCATCTACAGGGCGTTTTGGGGACTGAAGCTTTCTTT.

The V call is TRBV7-9, the J call TRBJ2-5; 9 bases map to TRBD2. The V gene's germline CDR1 is SEHNR and CDR2 FQNEAQ (reference sequence). There are 18 residues in the CDR3. V shed 1 base and J 4 bases; nucleotides not matched to a gene: 13. The CDR3 DNA follows: TGTGCCAGCAGCTTAGATTTTAGCGGGAGTGGGTCGACAGAGACCCAGTACTTC. Protein sequence: CASSLDFSGSGSTETQYF.

The genes are TRBV15 and TRBJ1-4; no reliable D call. V was trimmed by 0 bases and J by 1 base, leaving 12 bases between them. The germline gives CDR1 LNHNV, CDR2 YYDKDF (reference sequence). This CDR3 is built from 17 residues. The CDR3 spells CATSRDSDPRTNEKLFF. The DNA of the CDR3 is TGTGCCACCAGCAGAGATAGTGATCCAAGAACTAATGAAAAACTGTTTTTT.

The gene calls are TRBV29-1 and TRBJ1-3, with 7 bases identical to TRBD1. The CDR3 loop spans 13 amino acids. The junction had 6 bases not matched to a gene; V was cut back by 8 bases and J by 2 bases. CDR1 SQVTM and CDR2 ANQGSEA come from the germline V gene. The CDR3 bases are TGCAGCATTCGACAGGGCCCTGGAAACACCATATATTTT. Translating it yields CSIRQGPGNTIYF. The full variable domain, its missing parts supplied by reference TRBV29-1 and TRBJ1-3, is SAVISQKPSRDICQRGTSLTIQCQVDSQVTMMFWYRQQPGQSLTLIATANQGSEATYESGFVIDKFPISRPNLTFSTLTVSNMSPEDSSIYLCSIRQGPGNTIYFGEGSWLTVV.

This clone has just one count. The chain couples TRBV4-3 to TRBJ2-3, with unresolved D. V was trimmed by 1 base and J by 4 bases, leaving 6 bases between them. The CDR3 contains 13 residues. Germline-derived CDR1 and CDR2 are LGHNA and YSLEER. The CDR3 region is CASSQAIADTQYF. The CDR3 DNA reads TGCGCCAGCAGCCAAGCGATAGCAGATACGCAGTATTTT.

This rearrangement joins TRBV7-2 to TRBJ1-1; no clear D gene. Trimming removed 1 base at V and 4 bases at J, with 10 bases between. The CDR3 consists of 14 residues. Germline V CDR1 and CDR2: SGHTA, FQGNSA. CDR3 DNA: TGTGCCAGCAGCTTAGTGGCGGGAATCACTGAAGCTTTCTTT. Its protein product is CASSLVAGITEAFF.

CDR3 nucleotides: TGTGCCAGTGACCAAGGACAGGGGGGTGGTCAGCCCCAGCATTTT. Its translation: CASDQGQGGGQPQHF. The V gene is TRBV19, the J gene TRBJ1-5; the match to TRBD1 covers 10 bases. Trimming cost V 8 bases and J 6 bases; bases outside gene matches: 10. Germline assignment: CDR1 LNHDA and CDR2 SQIVND (reference sequence). This CDR3 region has 15 residues.

This clone was seen repeatedly, ten times or more. V gene TRBV7-2 combines with J gene TRBJ2-7, with TRBD1 as a possible D gene (6 bases). With 0 bases removed from V and 0 bases from J, the gap between germline ends came to 12 bases. The CDR3 length is 16 residues. Germline assignment: CDR1 SGHTA and CDR2 FQGNSA. CDR3 coding DNA: TGTGCCAGCAGCTTAGCGTCGACAGGATTCTCCTACGAGCAGTACTTC. Protein sequence: CASSLASTGFSYEQYF. Full variable domain (outside the CDR3, taken from reference TRBV7-2 and TRBJ2-7): GAGVSQSPSNKVTEKGKDVELRCDPISGHTALYWYRQSLGQGLEFLIYFQGNSAPDKSGLPSDRFSAERTGGSVSTLTIQRTQQEDSAVYLCASSLASTGFSYEQYFGPGTRLTVT.

This sequence joins TRBV15 and TRBJ2-2, with D possibly being TRBD2 (6 bases). This CDR3 has 16 residues. Deletions cut 0 bases from V and 6 bases from J, with 14 bases between. The germline V gene has CDR1 LNHNV and CDR2 YYDKDF (reference sequence). CDR3 coding DNA: TGTGCCACCAGCAGAGACGGGAGTTCATCCCCCGGGGAGCTGTTTTTT. This sequence encodes CATSRDGSSSPGELFF. Complete variable domain (other parts from reference TRBV15 and TRBJ2-2): DAMVIQNPRYQVTQFGKPVTLSCSQTLNHNVMYWYQQKSSQAPKLLFHYYDKDFNNEADTPDNFQSRRPNTSFCFLDIRSPGLGDTAMYLCATSRDGSSSPGELFFGEGSRLTVL.

The CDR3 loop is CASSYILGHVEFNLYNEQFF. As DNA, the CDR3 is TGTGCCAGCAGTTACATTCTGGGACACGTAGAATTCAACCTTTACAATGAGCAGTTCTTC. The chain combines TRBV6-2 or TRBV6-3 with TRBJ2-1; maybe TRBD1 (6 bases). The CDR3 is 20 amino acids. The germline CDR1 and CDR2 sequences are MNHEY and SVGEGT. V dropped 2 bases and J dropped 4 bases, with 27 bases sitting between them.

The chain joins TRBV5-6 to TRBJ1-4; TRBD1 aligns across 10 bases. This CDR3 has 15 residues. Germline CDR1 and CDR2: SGHDT and YYEEEE. With 4 bases clipped from V and 8 bases from J, the junction kept 8 bases outside the gene matches. Written as DNA, the CDR3 is TGTGCCAGCAGCGGACGGACAGGGGGTTTAGAAAAACTGTTTTTT. Its protein product is CASSGRTGGLEKLFF.

The J gene is TRBJ1-2, the V gene TRBV7-3; possible D gene TRBD1, 6 bases. CDR1 and CDR2 (germline): SGHTA, FQGTGA. CDR3 length equals 16 residues. The V end was cut by 2 bases, the J end by 2 bases, with 15 bases between. The CDR3 nucleotides read TGTGCCAGCAGCTTACTCCGGGCCAGGGGAAACTATGGCTACACCTTC. Protein: CASSLLRARGNYGYTF.

The J gene is TRBJ1-6, the V gene TRBV3-1 (or the pseudogene TRBV3-2); D is unclear. The CDR3 has 13 residues. Trimming left V 11 bases short and J 0 bases short, with 8 bases between. CDR1 and CDR2 (germline): LGHDT, YNNKEL (reference sequence). CDR3 protein: CACSGSYNSPLHF. The DNA for the CDR3 is TGTGCCTGCTCGGGCTCCTATAATTCACCCCTCCACTTT.

This chain joins TRBV18 and TRBJ2-3, with TRBD2 matching over 7 bases. Germline values: CDR1 KGHSH, CDR2 LQKENI. CDR3 length equals 19 residues. With 0 bases clipped from V and 4 bases from J, the junction kept 16 bases outside the gene matches. The CDR3, as DNA: TGTGCCAGCTCACCACCGCCACTAGCGTACCGTGGTGTGTCAGATACGCAGTATTTT. This codes for CASSPPPLAYRGVSDTQYF.

The chain employs TRBV18 and TRBJ1-2; no definite D call. Germline values: CDR1 KGHSH, CDR2 LQKENI. With 0 bases removed from V and 4 bases from J, the gap between germline ends came to 9 bases. This CDR3 is built from 14 residues. CDR3 residues: CASSPPGSGYGYTF. DNA of the CDR3: TGTGCCAGCTCACCACCGGGCAGCGGCTATGGCTACACCTTC.

The V call is TRBV23-1, the J call TRBJ2-4, with 7 nucleotides matching TRBD1. TRBV23-1 is marked as an open reading frame, function uncertain. The CDR3 has 16 amino acids. Germline trimming cut 4 bases from V and 2 bases from J; bases unmatched to any gene: 8. In nucleotides, the CDR3 is TGCGCCAGCAGTCGAACAGGGGACCACCCCAAAAACATTCAGTACTTC. This sequence encodes CASSRTGDHPKNIQYF.

The CDR3 reads CASSLVGGPSTDTQYF. In DNA, the CDR3 is TGTGCCAGCAGCTTAGTAGGGGGACCTAGCACAGATACGCAGTATTTT. The V call is TRBV7-2, the J call TRBJ2-3, with D maybe TRBD1 (6 bases). The germline V and J ends were trimmed by 1 base and 0 bases, with 11 bases remaining between them. Germline lookup yields CDR1 SGHTA and CDR2 FQGNSA. The CDR3 runs to 16 residues.

CDR3 DNA sequence: TGTGCCAGCCGACAGGGTCTGAACACTGAAGCTTTCTTT. It encodes CASRQGLNTEAFF. The rearrangement joins TRBV7-3 to TRBJ1-1; 7 bases line up with TRBD1. The CDR3 has 13 amino acids. Germline V gives CDR1 SGHTA, CDR2 FQGTGA. Trimming at V came to 8 bases and at J to 0 bases, leaving 3 bases not matched to a gene.

V and J are TRBV6-4 and TRBJ1-2; TRBD1 might be the D (6 bases). V lost 6 bases to trimming and J lost 8 bases, with 10 bases between them. From germline, CDR1 is MRHNA and CDR2 SNTAGT. The CDR3 totals 11 residues. The CDR3 DNA follows: TGTGCCAGCAGAGGACAGTACGGCTACACCTTC. This codes for CASRGQYGYTF.